Following are 26 T cell receptor beta chains from one sample sequenced in a study of T-cell reconstitution after alpha-beta-depleted transplantation in children. TCRbeta library construction was performed incorporating unique molecular identifiers. TCRdb fed the PCR reads into MiXCR, producing one record per CDR3 protein. The data show hundreds of thousands of distinct CDR3 sequences, approximately 13% seen once. The sequencing used PBMCs, mostly from graft donor cells, collected 360 days after TCRalphabeta/CD19-depleted stem cell transplant. Source of these receptors: a male patient younger than 18 who had a stem cell transplant for acute myeloid leukemia, so the T cells may come from the graft donor.

This clonotype has a count of ten or more. The chain employs TRBV20-1 and TRBJ2-7, with D maybe TRBD2 (6 bases). Germline CDR1 and CDR2: DFQATT and SNEGSKA (reference sequence). Trimming shortened V by 0 bases and J by 2 bases, and 14 bases separated the two germline ends. The CDR3 has 15 amino acids. The CDR3 nucleotides read TGCAGTGCTAGAGACATAGGGGAGGTCCCCTACGAGCAGTACTTC. Protein: CSARDIGEVPYEQYF.

The chain has TRBV29-1 and TRBJ2-7, with D maybe TRBD1 (5 bases). The ends were cut back, 0 bases at V and 3 bases at J, with 12 bases in the middle. The CDR3 contains 14 residues. CDR1 and CDR2 from the germline V gene are SQVTM and ANQGSEA. Written as DNA, the CDR3 is TGCAGCGTTGAAGATCACGCAGGGCGCTACGAGCAGTACTTC. This sequence encodes CSVEDHAGRYEQYF.

This clonotype has a count of ten or more. The genes are TRBV28 and TRBJ2-7; the D is unclear. Deletions cut 4 bases from V and 0 bases from J, with 10 bases between. Per germline, CDR1 MDHEN and CDR2 SYDVKM. The CDR3 runs 14 residues. CDR3 sequence reads: CASSSGGLSYEQYF. The DNA of the CDR3 is TGTGCCAGCAGTTCTGGCGGCCTCTCCTACGAGCAGTACTTC.

V gene TRBV4-1 combines with J gene TRBJ2-1; no definite D call. Trimming took off 8 bases at V and 9 bases at J, with 29 bases between the two ends. Germline assignment: CDR1 MGHRA and CDR2 YSYEKL. CDR3 length: 17 residues. The CDR3 region is CASRPRAVNTPYAEQFF. The CDR3 bases are TGCGCCAGCCGCCCTCGGGCCGTAAATACACCATACGCTGAGCAGTTCTTC.

The chain recombines TRBV7-2 with TRBJ2-5; TRBD2 matches at 9 bases. Trimming at V came to 5 bases and at J to 0 bases, leaving 7 bases not matched to a gene. This CDR3 spans 16 amino acids. Germline loops: CDR1 SGHTA, CDR2 FQGNSA. CDR3 amino acids: CASSQLAGQYQETQYF. CDR3 coding DNA: TGTGCCAGCAGCCAACTAGCGGGTCAATACCAAGAGACCCAGTACTTC.

V usage is TRBV6-2 or TRBV6-3 and J usage is TRBJ2-5; TRBD2 matches at 7 bases. The length of the CDR3 is 12 residues. With 10 bases clipped from V and 4 bases from J, the junction kept 6 bases outside the gene matches. Looked up from germline, CDR1 is MNHEY and CDR2 is SVGEGT. Here the CDR3 reads CATKRGGETQYF. The DNA of the CDR3 is TGTGCCACCAAGCGGGGAGGAGAGACCCAGTACTTC.

The chain carries TRBV5-1 and TRBJ2-1; 9 positions agree with TRBD2. J lost 4 bases, V lost 0 bases, and 5 bases had no gene match. The CDR3 length is 16 residues. Germline V CDR1 and CDR2: SGHRS, YFSETQ. In DNA, the CDR3 is TGCGCCAGCAGCTTGGCAGGCGGGAGGGATTACAATGAGCAGTTCTTC. It codes for CASSLAGGRDYNEQFF.

This clonotype was seen more than once but under ten times. This chain links TRBV28 with TRBJ2-1, with TRBD2 matching over 15 bases. Per the germline V gene, CDR1 is MDHEN and CDR2 is SYDVKM. The CDR3 runs to 18 residues. After removal of 6 bases from V and 0 bases from J, the junction contained 6 bases not matched to a gene. CDR3 residues: CASRSGLAGGPSYNEQFF. The CDR3 DNA sequence: TGTGCCAGCAGGTCTGGACTAGCGGGAGGGCCCTCCTACAATGAGCAGTTCTTC.

The chain carries TRBV5-1 and TRBJ2-1, with 7 nucleotides matching TRBD2. The CDR3 loop spans 13 amino acids. Germline V lookup: CDR1 SGHRS, CDR2 YFSETQ. The V segment lost 5 bases and the J segment 7 bases; nucleotides outside the gene matches: 6. The CDR3 nucleotides read TGCGCCAGCAGGCGGGGGTGGCCGAATGAGCAGTTCTTC. Translated: CASRRGWPNEQFF.

The chain carries TRBV28 and TRBJ1-1, with D possibly being TRBD1 (5 bases). V was clipped by 7 bases and J by 7 bases, with 13 bases between them. Germline V gene data show CDR1 as MDHEN and CDR2 as SYDVKM. CDR3 length: 12 residues. The CDR3 spells CASTPGGFEAFF. DNA of the CDR3: TGTGCCAGCACCCCCGGGGGATTTGAAGCTTTCTTT.

This clonotype was counted a few times. The V call is TRBV25-1, the J call TRBJ2-7, with 11 bases fitting TRBD2. The CDR3 spans 15 residues. Per the germline V gene, CDR1 is MGHDK and CDR2 is SYGVNS. The CDR3 is CVMGLAGGLSYEQYF. CDR3 sequence (DNA): TGTGTCATGGGGCTAGCGGGAGGACTCTCCTACGAGCAGTACTTC.

CDR3 coding DNA: TGTGCCAGCAAGGAGTTCGGCGAGCAGTACTTC. Its translation is CASKEFGEQYF. This chain uses TRBV6-2 or TRBV6-3 with TRBJ2-7; no definite D call. This CDR3 has 11 amino acids. The V end lost 7 bases, the J end lost 6 bases, and 10 bases lay between the germline ends. Germline-derived CDR1 and CDR2 are MNHEY and SVGEGT.

Many counts were recorded for this clonotype. V usage is TRBV5-1 and J usage is TRBJ2-2; 9 nucleotides match TRBD2. The CDR3 extends over 16 amino acids. Germline V gene sequence: CDR1 SGHRS, CDR2 YFSETQ. V lost 2 bases to trimming and J lost 5 bases; unmatched junction nucleotides: 7. DNA of the CDR3: TGCGCCAGCAGCTTTCTAGCGGGAAGTGATACCGGGGAGCTGTTTTTT. The encoded protein is CASSFLAGSDTGELFF.

Only a few counts were recorded for this clonotype. The rearrangement uses TRBV6-1 and TRBJ2-2; 8 nucleotides align to TRBD1. The CDR3 spans 15 residues. V lost 8 bases, J lost 0 bases, and 5 bases stayed unmatched. Germline lookup yields CDR1 MNHNS and CDR2 SASEGT. CDR3 loop: CASCQQGANTGELFF. In nucleotides, the CDR3 is TGTGCCAGCTGCCAACAGGGGGCGAACACCGGGGAGCTGTTTTTT.

This chain joins TRBV29-1 and TRBJ1-1; D is ambiguous. Looked up from germline, CDR1 is SQVTM and CDR2 is ANQGSEA. This CDR3 is built from 13 residues. V lost 7 bases and J lost 2, with 14 bases in between. The DNA of the CDR3 is TGCAGCGCTGCGAGCCCCTTAAACACTGAAGCTTTCTTT. This gives the protein CSAASPLNTEAFF.

This clonotype was counted only a few times. The V gene is TRBV14, the J gene TRBJ2-3, with a tentative D call TRBD1 (6 bases). V was trimmed by 6 bases and J by 2 bases, leaving 15 bases between them. The length of the CDR3 is 15 residues. The germline V gene encodes CDR1 SGHDN and CDR2 FVKESK. CDR3 residues: CASRPGQQITDTQYF. In DNA form, the CDR3 reads TGTGCCAGCAGACCCGGACAGCAGATCACAGATACGCAGTATTTT.

This clonotype was counted between two and nine times. The chain employs TRBV9 and TRBJ2-1, with 9 positions matching TRBD1. J gave up 9 bases and V 4 bases, and 8 bases lay outside the gene matches. Germline V gene lookup returns CDR1 SGDLS and CDR2 YYNGEE. This CDR3 is built from 14 residues. The CDR3 sequence is CASSIRQGEGEQFF. CDR3 nucleotides: TGTGCCAGCAGCATCCGACAGGGGGAAGGTGAGCAGTTCTTC.

This clonotype has more than one count but fewer than ten. The V call is TRBV9, the J call TRBJ2-1; TRBD2 matches 15 bases. CDR1 is SGDLS and CDR2 is YYNGEE in the germline V gene. V was pared by 3 bases and J by 5 bases, with 6 bases of the junction left unmatched. The CDR3 is 17 residues long. The CDR3 DNA is TGTGCCAGCAGCGACGGGACTAGCGGGAGGTCCGACAATGAGCAGTTCTTC. This translates into CASSDGTSGRSDNEQFF.

V and J are TRBV6-1 and TRBJ1-3; maybe TRBD1 (6 bases). Trimming left V 6 bases short and J 3 bases short, with 9 bases between. The CDR3 contains 13 residues. Looked up from germline, CDR1 is MNHNS and CDR2 is SASEGT. The CDR3 loop is CASSPRGGNTIYF. DNA of the CDR3: TGTGCCAGCAGCCCCAGGGGTGGAAACACCATATATTTT.

This CDR3 is CSARAFPGIAGISSYEQYF. The CDR3, as DNA: TGCAGTGCTAGAGCCTTTCCTGGTATTGCAGGGATTAGCTCCTACGAGCAGTACTTC. V usage is TRBV20-1 and J usage is TRBJ2-7, with D perhaps matching TRBD1 (5 bases). The CDR3 consists of 19 residues. Looked up from germline, CDR1 is DFQATT and CDR2 is SNEGSKA (reference sequence). V lost 1 base to trimming and J lost 0 bases, with 25 bases between them.

This rearrangement joins TRBV6-2 or TRBV6-3 to TRBJ1-1; D remains unclear. CDR3 length equals 12 residues. V lost 2 bases and J lost 2, with 3 bases in between. Germline loops: CDR1 MNHEY, CDR2 SVGEGT. The CDR3 here is CASSYANTEAFF. The CDR3 DNA is TGTGCCAGCAGTTACGCTAACACTGAAGCTTTCTTT.

This clonotype has at least ten counts. The chain recombines TRBV2 with TRBJ2-3, with D perhaps given as TRBD1 or TRBD2 (5 bases each). CDR3 size: 15 residues. The V gene's germline CDR1 is SNHLY and CDR2 FYNNEI. Trimming took 6 bases from V and 3 from J, leaving 16 bases between them. The CDR3 loop reads CASRSLGASTDTQYF. The DNA for the CDR3 is TGTGCCAGCAGGAGTCTCGGGGCCTCTACAGATACGCAGTATTTT.

The V and J genes are TRBV7-3 and TRBJ2-1, with 12 nucleotides matching TRBD2. The V gene end was trimmed by 1 base and the J gene end by 4 bases; junction bases not matched to a gene: 11. This CDR3 spans 19 amino acids. Germline V gene sequence: CDR1 SGHTA, CDR2 FQGTGA. CDR3 in DNA: TGTGCCAGCAGCTTAAGTAAGACTAGCGGGAGACTAGATTACAATGAGCAGTTCTTC. Translating gives CASSLSKTSGRLDYNEQFF.

The chain joins TRBV7-2 to TRBJ1-2; D remains ambiguous. The CDR3 loop spans 16 amino acids. CDR1 and CDR2 (germline): SGHTA, FQGNSA. Trimming shortened V by 1 base and J by 5 bases, and 17 bases separated the two germline ends. Written as DNA, the CDR3 is TGTGCCAGCAGCTTAGGATCTCCGGTGGGGTGGTATGGCTACACCTTC. Residues: CASSLGSPVGWYGYTF.

In its sample, this clonotype was seen a few times. V and J are TRBV20-1 and TRBJ2-1; weak D call: TRBD1 (7 bases). The CDR3 consists of 15 residues. Germline-derived CDR1 and CDR2 are DFQATT and SNEGSKA (reference sequence). Trimming took 6 bases from V and 13 from J, leaving 28 bases between them. The CDR3 region is CSAREGTDYWTTQFF. The CDR3 coding sequence is TGCAGTGCCCGCGAAGGGACAGATTATTGGACTACACAGTTCTTC.

V gene TRBV15 combines with J gene TRBJ2-7; tentatively, D is TRBD2 (5 bases). The CDR3 covers 15 residues. Germline V gene lookup returns CDR1 LNHNV and CDR2 YYDKDF (reference sequence). The V gene lost 0 bases and the J gene lost 0 bases, with 9 bases spanning the gap. This CDR3 reads CATSRDPGDSYEQYF. The CDR3 coding sequence is TGTGCCACCAGCAGAGATCCCGGGGACTCCTACGAGCAGTACTTC.